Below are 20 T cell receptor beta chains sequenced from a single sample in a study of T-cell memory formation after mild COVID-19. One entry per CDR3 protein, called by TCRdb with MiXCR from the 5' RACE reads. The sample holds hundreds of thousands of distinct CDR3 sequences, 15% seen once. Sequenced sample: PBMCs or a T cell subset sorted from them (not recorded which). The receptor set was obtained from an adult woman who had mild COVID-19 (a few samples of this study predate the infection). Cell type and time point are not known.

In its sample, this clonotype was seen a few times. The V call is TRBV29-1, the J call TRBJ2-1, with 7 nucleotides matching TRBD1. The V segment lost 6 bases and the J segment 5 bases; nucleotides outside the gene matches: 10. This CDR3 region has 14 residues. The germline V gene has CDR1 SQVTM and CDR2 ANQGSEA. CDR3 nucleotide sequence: TGCAGCGTGGGATCGACAGGGCAGCACAATGAGCAGTTCTTC. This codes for CSVGSTGQHNEQFF.

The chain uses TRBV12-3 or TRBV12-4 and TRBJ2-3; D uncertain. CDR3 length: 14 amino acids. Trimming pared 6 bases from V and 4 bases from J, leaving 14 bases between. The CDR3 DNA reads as TGTGCCAGCAGGCAAGGGATCAAGTCAGATACGCAGTATTTT. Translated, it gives CASRQGIKSDTQYF.

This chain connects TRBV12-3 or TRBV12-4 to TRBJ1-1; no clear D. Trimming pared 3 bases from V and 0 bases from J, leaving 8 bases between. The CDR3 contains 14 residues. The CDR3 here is CASSFEPLNTEAFF. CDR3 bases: TGTGCCAGCAGTTTCGAGCCCTTGAACACTGAAGCTTTCTTT.

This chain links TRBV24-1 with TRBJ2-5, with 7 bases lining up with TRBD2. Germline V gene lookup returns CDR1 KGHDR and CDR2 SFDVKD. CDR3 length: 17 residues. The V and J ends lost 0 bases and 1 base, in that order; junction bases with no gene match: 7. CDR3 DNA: TGTGCCACCAGTGATTTGAGGAGCGGGACCATCCAAGAGACCCAGTACTTC. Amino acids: CATSDLRSGTIQETQYF.

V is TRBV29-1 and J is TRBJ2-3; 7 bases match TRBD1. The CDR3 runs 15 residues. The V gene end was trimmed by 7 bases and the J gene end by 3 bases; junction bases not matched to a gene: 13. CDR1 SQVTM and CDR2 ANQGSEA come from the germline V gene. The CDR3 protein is CSAISTGTGTDTQYF. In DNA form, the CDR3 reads TGCAGCGCCATTTCGACAGGGACGGGGACAGATACGCAGTATTTT.

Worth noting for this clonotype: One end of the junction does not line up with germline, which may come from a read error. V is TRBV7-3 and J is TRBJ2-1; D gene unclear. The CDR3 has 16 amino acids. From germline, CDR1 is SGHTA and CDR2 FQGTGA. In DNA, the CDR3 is TGTGCCAGCAGCCTAACCCTAGAGAGCTCCTACAATGAGCAGTTCTTC. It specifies CASSLTLESSYNEQFF.

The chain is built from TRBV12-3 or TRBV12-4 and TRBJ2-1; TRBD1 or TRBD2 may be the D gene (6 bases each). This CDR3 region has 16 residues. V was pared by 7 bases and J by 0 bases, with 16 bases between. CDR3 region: CASIPRGRSSYNEQFF. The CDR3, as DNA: TGTGCCAGCATTCCGAGGGGGAGGAGCTCCTACAATGAGCAGTTCTTC.

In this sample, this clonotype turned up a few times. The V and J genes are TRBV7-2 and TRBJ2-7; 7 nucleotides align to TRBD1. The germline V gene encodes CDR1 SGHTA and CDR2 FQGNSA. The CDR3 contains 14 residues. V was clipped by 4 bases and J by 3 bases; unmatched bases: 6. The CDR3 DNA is TGTGCCAGCAGCTCGAGACAGGGATTCTACGAGCAGTACTTC. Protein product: CASSSRQGFYEQYF.

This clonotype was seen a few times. The CDR3 loop is CASSMDPVGRNEQFF. The CDR3 DNA reads TGTGCCAGCAGCATGGACCCGGTGGGGAGGAATGAGCAGTTCTTC. V gene TRBV9 combines with J gene TRBJ2-1, with D possibly matching TRBD2 (6 bases). The ends were cut back, 4 bases at V and 7 bases at J, with 18 bases in the middle. Per the germline V gene, CDR1 is SGDLS and CDR2 is YYNGEE. CDR3 length: 15 amino acids.

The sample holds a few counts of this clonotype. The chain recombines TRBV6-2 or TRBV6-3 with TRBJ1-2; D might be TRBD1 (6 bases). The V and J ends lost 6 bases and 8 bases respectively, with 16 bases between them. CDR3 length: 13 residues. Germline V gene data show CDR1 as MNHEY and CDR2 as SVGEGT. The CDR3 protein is CASSPTHREGYTF. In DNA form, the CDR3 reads TGTGCCAGCAGCCCAACCCACAGGGAAGGCTACACCTTC.

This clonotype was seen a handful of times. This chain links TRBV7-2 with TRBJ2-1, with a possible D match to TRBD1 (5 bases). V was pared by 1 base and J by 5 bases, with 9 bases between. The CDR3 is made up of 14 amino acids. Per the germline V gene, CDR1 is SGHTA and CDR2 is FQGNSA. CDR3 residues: CASSLDGAHNEQFF. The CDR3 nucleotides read TGTGCCAGCAGCTTAGATGGGGCTCACAATGAGCAGTTCTTC.

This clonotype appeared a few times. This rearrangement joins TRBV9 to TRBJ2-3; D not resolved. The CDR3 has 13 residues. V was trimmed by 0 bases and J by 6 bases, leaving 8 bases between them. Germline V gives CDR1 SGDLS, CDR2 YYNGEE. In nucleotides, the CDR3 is TGTGCCAGCAGCGTAGTGGGATCCGATACGCAGTATTTT. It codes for CASSVVGSDTQYF.

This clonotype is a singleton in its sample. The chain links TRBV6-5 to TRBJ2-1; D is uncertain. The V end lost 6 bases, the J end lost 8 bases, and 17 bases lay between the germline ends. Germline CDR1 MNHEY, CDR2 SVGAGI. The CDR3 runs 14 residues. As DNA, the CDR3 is TGTGCCAGCAGCACGAGGAGCAGGCGAGATGAGCAGTTCTTC. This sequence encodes CASSTRSRRDEQFF.

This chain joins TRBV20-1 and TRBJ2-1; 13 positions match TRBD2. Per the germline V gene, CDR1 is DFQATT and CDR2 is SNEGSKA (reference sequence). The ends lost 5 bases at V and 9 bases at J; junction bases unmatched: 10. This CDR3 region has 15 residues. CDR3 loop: CSAWGTSGIKVEQFF. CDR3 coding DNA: TGCAGTGCTTGGGGGACTAGCGGGATAAAGGTTGAGCAGTTCTTC.

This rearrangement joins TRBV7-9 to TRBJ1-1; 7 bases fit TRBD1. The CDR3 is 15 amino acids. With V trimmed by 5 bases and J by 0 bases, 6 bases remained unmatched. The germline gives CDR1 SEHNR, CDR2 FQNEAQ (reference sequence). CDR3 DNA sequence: TGTGCCAGCAGCCCACAGGGGTCCATGAACACTGAAGCTTTCTTT. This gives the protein CASSPQGSMNTEAFF.

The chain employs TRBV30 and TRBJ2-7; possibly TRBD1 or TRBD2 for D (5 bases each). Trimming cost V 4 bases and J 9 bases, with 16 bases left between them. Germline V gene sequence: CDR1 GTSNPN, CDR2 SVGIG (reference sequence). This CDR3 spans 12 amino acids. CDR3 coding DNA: TGTGCCTGGACTGGGACGGTCAGAGGGCAGTACTTC. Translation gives CAWTGTVRGQYF.

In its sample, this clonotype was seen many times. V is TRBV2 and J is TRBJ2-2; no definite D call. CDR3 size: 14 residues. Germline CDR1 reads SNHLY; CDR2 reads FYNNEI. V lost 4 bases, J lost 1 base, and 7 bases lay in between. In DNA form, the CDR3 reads TGTGCCAGCAGTGCCGGTAGGAACACCGGGGAGCTGTTTTTT. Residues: CASSAGRNTGELFF.

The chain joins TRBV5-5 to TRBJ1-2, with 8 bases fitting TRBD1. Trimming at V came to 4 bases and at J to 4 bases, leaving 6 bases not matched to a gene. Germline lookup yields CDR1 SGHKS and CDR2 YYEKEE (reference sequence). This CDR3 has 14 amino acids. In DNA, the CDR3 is TGTGCCAGCAGCCAACAGGGGGTGAGCTATGGCTACACCTTC. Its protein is CASSQQGVSYGYTF.

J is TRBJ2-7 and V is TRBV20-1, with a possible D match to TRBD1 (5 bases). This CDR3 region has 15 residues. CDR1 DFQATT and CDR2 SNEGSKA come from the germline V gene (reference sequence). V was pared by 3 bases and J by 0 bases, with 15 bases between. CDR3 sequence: CSARVGQSLSYEQYF. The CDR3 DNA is TGCAGTGCTAGGGTTGGACAAAGCCTCTCCTACGAGCAGTACTTC.

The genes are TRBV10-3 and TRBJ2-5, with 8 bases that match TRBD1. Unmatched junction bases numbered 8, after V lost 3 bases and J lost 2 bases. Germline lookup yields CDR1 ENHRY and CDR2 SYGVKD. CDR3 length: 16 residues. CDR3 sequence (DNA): TGTGCCATCAGTGATAGTGGGACAGGCCTTCAAGAGACCCAGTACTTC. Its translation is CAISDSGTGLQETQYF.